This T cell receptor beta chain stems from a study of blood T cell repertoires in COVID-19. At the level of the study: There were acute and convalescent COVID-19 samples, and they came from the United States, Italy and Spain.

Germline CDR1 reads GTSNPN; CDR2 reads SVGIG (reference sequence). The J segment lost 1 base and the V segment lost 0 bases, leaving 5 bases of the junction unmatched. This CDR3 comprises 15 residues. In the original workflow: Amplified reference gene primers provided the basis for estimating nucleated cell counts. The table came from immunoSEQ multiplex PCR; TCRdb's copy has only in-frame clones and leaves some out. The V and J calls and the clone size are those of that table, but D and trimming were determined from the DNA. The sample carries 110,000 to 150,000 clones, around 85% recorded once. This clonotype originated in a woman aged 40 to 55 who had recovered from COVID-19. Sequenced material: PBMCs or T cells enriched from blood (not recorded which). The chain joins TRBV30 to TRBJ1-1; 7 positions agree with TRBD1. CDR3 residues: CAWSVRGGGNTEAFF. CDR3 DNA: TGTGCCTGGAGTGTACGAGGGGGCGGGAACACTGAAGCTTTCTTT.